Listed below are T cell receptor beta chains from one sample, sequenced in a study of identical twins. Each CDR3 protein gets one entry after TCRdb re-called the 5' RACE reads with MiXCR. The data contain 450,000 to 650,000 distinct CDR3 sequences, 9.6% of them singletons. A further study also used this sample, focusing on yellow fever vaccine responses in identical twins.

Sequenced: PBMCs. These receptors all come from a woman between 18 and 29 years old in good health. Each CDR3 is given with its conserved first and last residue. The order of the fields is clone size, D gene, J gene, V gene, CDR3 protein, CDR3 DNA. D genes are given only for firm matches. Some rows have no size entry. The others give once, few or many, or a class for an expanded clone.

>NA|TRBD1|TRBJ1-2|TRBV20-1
CSASGGTNRGQGGYTF
TGCAGTGCTAGCGGGGGGACTAACAGGGGGCAAGGCGGCTACACCTTC
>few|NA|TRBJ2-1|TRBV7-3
CASSLPSVNEQFF
TGTGCCAGCAGCCTCCCCTCTGTAAATGAGCAGTTCTTC
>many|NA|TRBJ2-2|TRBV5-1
CASSLQGGVNTGELFF
TGCGCCAGCAGCCTCCAAGGGGGGGTCAACACCGGGGAGCTGTTTTTT
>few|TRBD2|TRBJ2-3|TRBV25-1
CASTVGASGRDQADISTDTQYF
TGTGCCAGCACCGTGGGGGCTAGCGGGAGGGACCAGGCCGACATTAGCACAGATACGCAGTATTTT
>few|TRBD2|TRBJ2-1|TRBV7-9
CASSFSGRAVKNEQFF
TGTGCCAGCAGCTTTAGCGGGAGGGCCGTTAAGAATGAGCAGTTCTTC
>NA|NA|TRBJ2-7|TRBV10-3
CASQTTTSSYEQYF
TGTGCCAGCCAGACAACCACGAGCTCCTACGAGCAGTACTTC
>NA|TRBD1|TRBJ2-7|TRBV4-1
CASSQLQGRSYEQYF
TGCGCCAGCAGCCAACTACAGGGGCGCTCCTACGAGCAGTACTTC
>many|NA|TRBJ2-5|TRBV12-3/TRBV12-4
CASTLGETQYF
TGTGCCAGCACTTTAGGCGAGACCCAGTACTTC
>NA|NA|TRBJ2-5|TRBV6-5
CASSSAGTKGGTQYF
TGTGCCAGCAGTTCAGCCGGGACGAAAGGGGGGACCCAGTACTTC
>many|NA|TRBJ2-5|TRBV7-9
CASSLGFGNPRETQYF
TGTGCCAGCAGCTTAGGGTTCGGCAATCCCAGGGAGACCCAGTACTTC
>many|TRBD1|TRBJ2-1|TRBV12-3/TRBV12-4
CASRLQGVSNEQFF
TGTGCCAGCAGACTACAGGGGGTGAGCAATGAGCAGTTCTTC
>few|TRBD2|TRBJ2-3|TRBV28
CASRSGTRGTDTQYF
TGTGCCAGCAGATCCGGGACTAGGGGCACAGATACGCAGTATTTT
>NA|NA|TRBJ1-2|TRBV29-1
CSVRTADNYGYTF
TGCAGCGTTAGGACAGCCGATAACTATGGCTACACCTTC
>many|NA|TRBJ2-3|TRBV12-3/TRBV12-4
CASSYGGVGSLSDTQYF
TGTGCCAGCAGCTACGGGGGAGTGGGCTCGTTGTCAGATACGCAGTATTTT
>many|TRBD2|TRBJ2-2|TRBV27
CASNPRGGLYTGELFF
TGTGCCAGCAATCCCCGGGGGGGGTTATACACCGGGGAGCTGTTTTTT
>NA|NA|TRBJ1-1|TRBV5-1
CASSRGIMNTEAFF
TGCGCCAGCAGCAGGGGGATCATGAACACTGAAGCTTTCTTT
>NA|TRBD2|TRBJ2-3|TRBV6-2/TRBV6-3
CASSYSKIWRGVFSTDTQYF
TGTGCCAGCAGTTACTCGAAGATCTGGCGGGGGGTCTTTAGCACAGATACGCAGTATTTT
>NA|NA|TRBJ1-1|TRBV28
CASELQGRVVTEAFF
TGTGCCAGCGAACTGCAGGGTAGAGTCGTTACTGAAGCTTTCTTT
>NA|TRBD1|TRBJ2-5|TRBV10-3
CAISESWTGVETQYF
TGTGCCATCAGTGAGTCCTGGACAGGGGTAGAGACCCAGTACTTC
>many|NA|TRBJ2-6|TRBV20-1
CSARDQGGSGANVLTF
TGCAGTGCTAGAGATCAAGGGGGCTCTGGGGCCAACGTCCTGACTTTC
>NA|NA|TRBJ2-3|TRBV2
CASRTAGHLTDTQYF
TGTGCCAGCAGGACGGCGGGACACCTCACAGATACGCAGTATTTT
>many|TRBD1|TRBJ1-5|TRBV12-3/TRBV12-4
CASSRQGWQPQHF
TGTGCCAGCAGTAGACAGGGTTGGCAGCCCCAGCATTTT
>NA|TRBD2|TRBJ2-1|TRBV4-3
CASQEIGLADFTFTYNEQFF
TGCGCCAGCCAAGAAATTGGACTAGCGGACTTTACTTTCACCTACAATGAGCAGTTCTTC
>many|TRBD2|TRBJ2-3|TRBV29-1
CSVPSGGGSRTDTQYF
TGCAGCGTTCCTAGCGGGGGAGGAAGCCGCACAGATACGCAGTATTTT
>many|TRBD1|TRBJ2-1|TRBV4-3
CASSQSSGGYEQFF
TGCGCCAGCAGCCAAAGCTCAGGGGGCTATGAGCAGTTCTTC
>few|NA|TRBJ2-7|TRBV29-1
CSVGTATFGQYF
TGCAGCGTTGGAACAGCCACCTTTGGGCAGTACTTC
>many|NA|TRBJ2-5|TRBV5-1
CASSTGTQETQYF
TGCGCCAGCAGCACCGGGACTCAAGAGACCCAGTACTTC
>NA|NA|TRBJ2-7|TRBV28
CASSLRGVAEGEQYF
TGTGCCAGCAGTTTGAGGGGCGTAGCGGAGGGCGAGCAGTACTTC
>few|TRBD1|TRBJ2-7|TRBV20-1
CSAPGGSSSMWEQYF
TGCAGTGCTCCAGGGGGCTCGTCCTCTATGTGGGAGCAGTACTTC
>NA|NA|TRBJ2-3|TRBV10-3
CAIKTGTSTDTQYF
TGTGCCATCAAAACAGGGACTAGCACAGATACGCAGTATTTT
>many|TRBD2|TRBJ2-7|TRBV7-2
CASSSWTSGRFHEQYF
TGTGCCAGCAGCTCTTGGACTAGCGGGAGATTCCACGAGCAGTACTTC
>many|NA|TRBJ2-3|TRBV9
CASSVIARGTDTQYF
TGTGCCAGCAGCGTAATAGCCAGAGGCACAGATACGCAGTATTTT
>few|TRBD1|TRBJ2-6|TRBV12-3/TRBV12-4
CASRDRGRTSGANVLTF
TGTGCCAGCAGAGACAGGGGGCGTACCTCTGGGGCCAACGTCCTGACTTTC
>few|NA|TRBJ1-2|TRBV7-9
CASSLSDRGYTF
TGTGCCAGCAGCTTAAGTGACAGAGGCTACACCTTC
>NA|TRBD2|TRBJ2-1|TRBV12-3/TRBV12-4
CASSYPPLADYNEQFF
TGTGCCAGCAGTTACCCCCCTCTAGCGGACTACAATGAGCAGTTCTTC
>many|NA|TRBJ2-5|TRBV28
CASSEAGLGGGETQYF
TGTGCCAGCAGTGAGGCTGGACTCGGGGGTGGAGAGACCCAGTACTTC
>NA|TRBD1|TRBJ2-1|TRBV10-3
CAILSEGDRGHYNEQFF
TGTGCCATCCTGTCGGAGGGGGACAGGGGGCACTACAATGAGCAGTTCTTC
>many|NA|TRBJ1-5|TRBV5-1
CASSLDGGEGQPQHF
TGCGCCAGCAGCTTGGACGGGGGCGAGGGTCAGCCCCAGCATTTT
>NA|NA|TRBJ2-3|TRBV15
CATSPGGSTDTQYF
TGTGCCACCAGCCCCGGCGGTAGCACAGATACGCAGTATTTT
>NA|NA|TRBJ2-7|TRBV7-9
CASSSGVGGEQYF
TGTGCCAGCAGCTCCGGGGTCGGGGGCGAGCAGTACTTC
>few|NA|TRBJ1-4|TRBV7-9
CASSPSGGDRGDEKLFF
TGTGCCAGCAGCCCCTCGGGGGGTGATAGGGGTGATGAAAAACTGTTTTTT
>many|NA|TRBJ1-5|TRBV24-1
CATSAGQSNQPQHF
TGTGCCACCAGTGCCGGACAAAGCAATCAGCCCCAGCATTTT
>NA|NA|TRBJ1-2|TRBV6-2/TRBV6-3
CASSYSIGQLYGYTF
TGTGCCAGCAGTTACTCGATAGGACAGCTCTATGGCTACACCTTC
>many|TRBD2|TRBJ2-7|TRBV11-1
CASSHPAEGLAGGYYEQYF
TGTGCCAGCAGCCACCCTGCCGAGGGACTAGCGGGGGGGTATTACGAGCAGTACTTC
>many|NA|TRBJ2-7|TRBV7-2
CASSLVSSGHYEQYF
TGTGCCAGCAGCTTAGTCTCCTCGGGCCACTACGAGCAGTACTTC
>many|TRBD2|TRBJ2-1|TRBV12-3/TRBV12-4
CASSSASGSPREQFF
TGTGCCAGCAGTTCAGCTAGCGGGAGTCCCCGTGAGCAGTTCTTC
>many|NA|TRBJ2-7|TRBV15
CATSIRQFSYEQYF
TGTGCCACCAGCATTCGACAGTTCTCCTACGAGCAGTACTTC
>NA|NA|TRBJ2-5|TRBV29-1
CSVEVGVGQETQYF
TGCAGCGTTGAAGTTGGTGTGGGCCAAGAGACCCAGTACTTC
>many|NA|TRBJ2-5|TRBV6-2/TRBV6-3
CASSYTLTKIGAETQYF
TGTGCCAGCAGTTACACACTGACGAAGATTGGGGCGGAGACCCAGTACTTC
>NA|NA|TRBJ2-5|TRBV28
CASNPGAGETQYF
TGTGCCAGCAACCCTGGCGCGGGAGAGACCCAGTACTTC
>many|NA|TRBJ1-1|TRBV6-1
CASSANLRMNTEAFF
TGTGCCAGCAGTGCCAACCTCCGGATGAACACTGAAGCTTTCTTT
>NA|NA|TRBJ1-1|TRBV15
CATSTQGFVNTEAFF
TGTGCCACCAGCACTCAGGGTTTCGTGAACACTGAAGCTTTCTTT
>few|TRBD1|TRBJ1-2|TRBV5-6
CASIRGQGAFGYTF
TGTGCCAGCATACGAGGACAGGGGGCGTTCGGCTACACCTTC
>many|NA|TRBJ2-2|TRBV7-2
CASSLEWDGELFF
TGTGCCAGCAGCTTAGAGTGGGACGGGGAGCTGTTTTTT
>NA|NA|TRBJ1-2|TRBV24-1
CATPVWIPYGYTF
TGTGCCACCCCGGTGTGGATACCGTATGGCTACACCTTC
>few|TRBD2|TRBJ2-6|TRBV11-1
CASSFSLAGRSGANVLTF
TGTGCCAGCAGCTTTAGCCTAGCGGGACGCTCTGGGGCCAACGTCCTGACTTTC
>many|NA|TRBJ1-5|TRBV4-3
CASSQDLDNQPQHF
TGCGCCAGCAGCCAAGATCTGGATAATCAGCCCCAGCATTTT
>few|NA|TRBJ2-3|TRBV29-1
CSVVPPGRGTDTQYF
TGCAGCGTAGTTCCCCCGGGACGGGGTACAGATACGCAGTATTTT